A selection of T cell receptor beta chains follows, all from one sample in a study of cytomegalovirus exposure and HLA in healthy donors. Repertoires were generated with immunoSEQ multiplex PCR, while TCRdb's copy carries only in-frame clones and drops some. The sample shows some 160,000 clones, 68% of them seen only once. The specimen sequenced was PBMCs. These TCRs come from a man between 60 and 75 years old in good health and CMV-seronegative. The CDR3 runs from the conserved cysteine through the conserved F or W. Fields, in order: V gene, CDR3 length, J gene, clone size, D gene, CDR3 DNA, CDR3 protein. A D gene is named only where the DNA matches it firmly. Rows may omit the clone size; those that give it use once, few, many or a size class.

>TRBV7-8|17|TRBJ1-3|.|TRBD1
TGTGCCAGCAGCAGTTTACAGGGGGCGAAATCTGGAAACACCATATATTTT
CASSSLQGAKSGNTIYF
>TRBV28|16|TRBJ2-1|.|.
TGTGCCAGCAGAGATGTAGGGGGAGTTTCCTACAATGAGCAGTTCTTC
CASRDVGGVSYNEQFF
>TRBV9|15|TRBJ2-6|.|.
TGTGCCAGCAGCGTACCCCGCTCTGGGGCCAACGTCCTGACTTTC
CASSVPRSGANVLTF
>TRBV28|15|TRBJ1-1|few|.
TGTGCCAGCAGTTTATGGGGCAGTAAGAACACTGAAGCTTTCTTT
CASSLWGSKNTEAFF
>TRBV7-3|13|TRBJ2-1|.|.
TGTGCCAGCAGCTTAGGCCCCGTCGATGAGCAGTTCTTC
CASSLGPVDEQFF
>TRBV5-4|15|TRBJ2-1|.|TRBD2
TGTGCCAGCAGTGTAGCGGGGGCCCTAGGAAATGAGCAGTTCTTC
CASSVAGALGNEQFF
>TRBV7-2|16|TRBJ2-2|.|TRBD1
TGTGCCAGCAGCACCCGGGACAGGGTTGACACCGGGGAGCTGTTTTTT
CASSTRDRVDTGELFF
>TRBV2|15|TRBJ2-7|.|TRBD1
TGTGCCAGCAGTCCCACCCCGGACAGGGAGGCCGAGCAGTACTTC
CASSPTPDREAEQYF
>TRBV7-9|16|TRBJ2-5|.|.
TGTGCCAGCAGCTCAAGGACAGCCGAGACTCAAGAGACCCAGTACTTC
CASSSRTAETQETQYF
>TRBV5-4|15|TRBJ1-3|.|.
TGTGCCAGCAGCCTCCCCGGGAACTCTGGAAACACCATATATTTT
CASSLPGNSGNTIYF
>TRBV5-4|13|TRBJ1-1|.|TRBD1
TGTGCCAGCAGCCGGGACAGGAACACTGAAGCTTTCTTT
CASSRDRNTEAFF
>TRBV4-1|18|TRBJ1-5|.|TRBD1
TGCGCCAGCAGCCAAGATGAGGACAGGGGTTATAGCAATCAGCCCCAGCATTTT
CASSQDEDRGYSNQPQHF
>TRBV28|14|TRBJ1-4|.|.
TGTGCCAGCAGTTTAAGGTCCAGGAATGAAAAACTGTTTTTT
CASSLRSRNEKLFF
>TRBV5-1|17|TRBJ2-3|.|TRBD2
TGCGCCAGCAGCTTCCTTACTAGCGGAAGGGGGGAAGATACGCAGTATTTT
CASSFLTSGRGEDTQYF
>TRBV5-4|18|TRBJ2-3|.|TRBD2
TGTGCCAGCAGCTCACAGGGTTGGACTAGCGGGTTCACAGATACGCAGTATTTT
CASSSQGWTSGFTDTQYF
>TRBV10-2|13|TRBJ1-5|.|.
TGCGCCAGCAGCGGCGGGGGCGGGCAGCCCCAGCATTTT
CASSGGGGQPQHF
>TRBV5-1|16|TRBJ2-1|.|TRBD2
TGCGCCAGCAGCTCGGGACTACCACTTACTGGGAATGAGCAGTTCTTC
CASSSGLPLTGNEQFF
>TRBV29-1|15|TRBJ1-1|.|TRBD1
TGCAGCGTAGATACAGGGGCAGGGGGGAACACTGAAGCTTTCTTT
CSVDTGAGGNTEAFF